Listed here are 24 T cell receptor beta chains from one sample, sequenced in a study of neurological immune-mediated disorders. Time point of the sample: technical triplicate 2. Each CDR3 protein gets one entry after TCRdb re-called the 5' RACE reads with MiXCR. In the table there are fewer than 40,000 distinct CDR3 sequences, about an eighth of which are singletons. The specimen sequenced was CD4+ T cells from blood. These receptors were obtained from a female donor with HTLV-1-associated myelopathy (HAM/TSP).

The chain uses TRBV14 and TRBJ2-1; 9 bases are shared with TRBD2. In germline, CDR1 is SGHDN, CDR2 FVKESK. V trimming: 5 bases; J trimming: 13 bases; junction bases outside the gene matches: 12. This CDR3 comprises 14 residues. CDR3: CASSYGGSGSIQFF. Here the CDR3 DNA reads TGTGCCAGCAGCTACGGGGGTAGCGGGAGTATACAGTTCTTC.

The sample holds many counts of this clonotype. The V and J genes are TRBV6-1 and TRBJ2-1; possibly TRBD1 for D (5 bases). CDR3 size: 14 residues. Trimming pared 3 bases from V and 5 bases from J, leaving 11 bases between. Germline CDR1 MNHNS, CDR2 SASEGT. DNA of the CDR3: TGTGCCAGCAGTGAGTATATGGGGCACAATGAGCAGTTCTTC. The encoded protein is CASSEYMGHNEQFF.

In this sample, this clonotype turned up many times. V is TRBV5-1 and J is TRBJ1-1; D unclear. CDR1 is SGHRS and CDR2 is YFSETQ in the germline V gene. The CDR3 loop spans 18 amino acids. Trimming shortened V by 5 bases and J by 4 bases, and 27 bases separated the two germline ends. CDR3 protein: CASRPEIRNEEHGTEAFF. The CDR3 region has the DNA TGCGCCAGCAGACCGGAAATAAGAAACGAGGAACACGGCACTGAAGCTTTCTTT.

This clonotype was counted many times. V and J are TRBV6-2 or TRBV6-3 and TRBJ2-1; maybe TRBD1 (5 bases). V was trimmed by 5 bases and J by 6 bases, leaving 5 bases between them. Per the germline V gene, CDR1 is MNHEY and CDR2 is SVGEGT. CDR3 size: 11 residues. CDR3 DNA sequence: TGTGCCAGCAGTCAGGGCAATGAGCAGTTCTTC. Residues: CASSQGNEQFF.

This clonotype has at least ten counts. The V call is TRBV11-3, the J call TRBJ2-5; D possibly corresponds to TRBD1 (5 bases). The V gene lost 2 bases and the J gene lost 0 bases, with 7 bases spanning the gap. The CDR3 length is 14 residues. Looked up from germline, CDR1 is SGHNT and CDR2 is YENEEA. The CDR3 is CASSLRGNQETQYF. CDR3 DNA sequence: TGTGCCAGCAGCTTAAGGGGAAACCAAGAGACCCAGTACTTC.

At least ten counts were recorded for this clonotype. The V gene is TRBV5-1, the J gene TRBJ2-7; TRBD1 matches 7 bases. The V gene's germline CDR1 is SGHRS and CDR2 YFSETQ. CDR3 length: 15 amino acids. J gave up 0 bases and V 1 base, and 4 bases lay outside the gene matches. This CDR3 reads CASSLRGPNSYEQYF. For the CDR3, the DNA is TGCGCCAGCAGCTTGAGGGGGCCCAACTCCTACGAGCAGTACTTC.

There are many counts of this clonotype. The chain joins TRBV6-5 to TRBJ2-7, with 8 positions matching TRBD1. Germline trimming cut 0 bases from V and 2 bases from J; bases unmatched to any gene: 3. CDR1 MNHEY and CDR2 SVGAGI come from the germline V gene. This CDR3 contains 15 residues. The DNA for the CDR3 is TGTGCCAGCAGTTACTCCCTGGACAGGGCCTACGAGCAGTACTTC. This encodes CASSYSLDRAYEQYF.

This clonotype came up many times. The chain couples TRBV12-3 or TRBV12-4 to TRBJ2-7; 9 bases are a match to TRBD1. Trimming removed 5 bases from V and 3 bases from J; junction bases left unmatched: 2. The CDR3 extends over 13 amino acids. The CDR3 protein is CASSTDRGYEQYF. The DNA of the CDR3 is TGTGCCAGCAGTACGGACAGGGGCTACGAGCAGTACTTC.

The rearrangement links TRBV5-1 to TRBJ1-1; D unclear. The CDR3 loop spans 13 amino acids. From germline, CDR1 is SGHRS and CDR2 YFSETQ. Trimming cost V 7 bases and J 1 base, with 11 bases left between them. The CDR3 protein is CASSIRQNTEAFF. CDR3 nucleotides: TGCGCCAGCTCCATCAGACAGAACACTGAAGCTTTCTTT.

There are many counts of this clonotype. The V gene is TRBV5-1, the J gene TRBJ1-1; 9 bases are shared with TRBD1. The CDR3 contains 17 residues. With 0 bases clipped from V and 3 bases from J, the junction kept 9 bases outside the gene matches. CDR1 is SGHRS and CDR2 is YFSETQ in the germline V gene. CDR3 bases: TGCGCCAGCAGCTTGGTACAGGGGGCGGATCTGCACACTGAAGCTTTCTTT. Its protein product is CASSLVQGADLHTEAFF. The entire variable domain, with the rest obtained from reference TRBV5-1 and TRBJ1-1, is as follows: KAGVTQTPRYLIKTRGQQVTLSCSPISGHRSVSWYQQTPGQGLQFLFEYFSETQRNKGNFPGRFSGRQFSNSRSEMNVSTLELGDSALYLCASSLVQGADLHTEAFFGQGTRLTVV.

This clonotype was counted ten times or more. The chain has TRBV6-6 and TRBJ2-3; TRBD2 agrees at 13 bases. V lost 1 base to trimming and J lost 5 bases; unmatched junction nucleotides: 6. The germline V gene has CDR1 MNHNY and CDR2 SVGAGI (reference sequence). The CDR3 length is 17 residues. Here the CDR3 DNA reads TGTGCCAGCAGTTACTTTACTAGCGGGGGGGCCGAAGATACGCAGTATTTT. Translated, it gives CASSYFTSGGAEDTQYF.

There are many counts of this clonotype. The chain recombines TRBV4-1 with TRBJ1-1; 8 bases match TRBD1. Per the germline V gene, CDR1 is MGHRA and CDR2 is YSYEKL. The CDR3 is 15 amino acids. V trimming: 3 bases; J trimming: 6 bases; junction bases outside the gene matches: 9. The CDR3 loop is CASSQRDRTLAEAFF. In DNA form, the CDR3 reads TGCGCCAGCAGCCAGCGGGACAGGACCCTCGCTGAAGCTTTCTTT.

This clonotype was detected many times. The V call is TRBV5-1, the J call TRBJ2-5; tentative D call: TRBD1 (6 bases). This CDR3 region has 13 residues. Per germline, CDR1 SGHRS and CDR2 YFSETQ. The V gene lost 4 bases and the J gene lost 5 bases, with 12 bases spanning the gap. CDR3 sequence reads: CASSPQGSETQYF. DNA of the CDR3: TGCGCCAGCAGCCCACAGGGTTCGGAGACCCAGTACTTC.

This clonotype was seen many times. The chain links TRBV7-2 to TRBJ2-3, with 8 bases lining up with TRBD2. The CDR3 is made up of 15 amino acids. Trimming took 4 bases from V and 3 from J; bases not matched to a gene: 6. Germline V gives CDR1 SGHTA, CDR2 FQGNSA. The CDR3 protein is CASSYTAGVTDTQYF. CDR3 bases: TGTGCCAGCAGCTACACAGCGGGGGTAACAGATACGCAGTATTTT.

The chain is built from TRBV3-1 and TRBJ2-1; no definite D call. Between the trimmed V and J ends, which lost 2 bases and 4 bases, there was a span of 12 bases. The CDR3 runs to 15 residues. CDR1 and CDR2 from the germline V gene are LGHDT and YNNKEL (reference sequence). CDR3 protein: CASSQLRMRYNEQFF. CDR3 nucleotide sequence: TGTGCCAGCAGCCAACTCCGGATGCGTTACAATGAGCAGTTCTTC.

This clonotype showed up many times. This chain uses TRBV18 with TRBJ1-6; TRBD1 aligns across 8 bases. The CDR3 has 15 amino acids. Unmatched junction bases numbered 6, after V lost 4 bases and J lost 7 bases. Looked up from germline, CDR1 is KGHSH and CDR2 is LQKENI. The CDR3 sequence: CASSRQGQGNSPLHF. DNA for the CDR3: TGTGCCAGCTCACGCCAAGGACAGGGAAATTCACCCCTCCACTTT.

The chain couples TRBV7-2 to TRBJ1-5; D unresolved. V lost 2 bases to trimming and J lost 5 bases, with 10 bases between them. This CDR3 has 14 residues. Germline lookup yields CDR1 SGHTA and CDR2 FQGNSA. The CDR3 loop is CASSLMSSDQPQHF. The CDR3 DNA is TGTGCCAGCAGCTTAATGTCTAGTGATCAGCCCCAGCATTTT.

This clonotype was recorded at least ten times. CDR3 loop: CASSVGTGGAYEQYF. CDR3 sequence (DNA): TGTGCCAGCAGCGTAGGGACAGGGGGGGCCTACGAGCAGTACTTC. The chain is built from TRBV9 and TRBJ2-7; 10 nucleotides agree with TRBD1. The CDR3 has 15 residues. From germline, CDR1 is SGDLS and CDR2 YYNGEE. V was clipped by 0 bases and J by 2 bases; unmatched bases: 2.

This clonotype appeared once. The CDR3, as DNA: TGTGCCGTTCGGGGGCAGGGGGCCTACGAGCAGTACTTC. Residues: CAVRGQGAYEQYF. V usage is TRBV10-3 and J usage is TRBJ2-7; D might be TRBD1 (7 bases). Germline lookup yields CDR1 ENHRY and CDR2 SYGVKD. The CDR3 is made up of 13 amino acids. Between the trimmed V and J ends, which lost 11 bases and 2 bases, there was a span of 16 bases.

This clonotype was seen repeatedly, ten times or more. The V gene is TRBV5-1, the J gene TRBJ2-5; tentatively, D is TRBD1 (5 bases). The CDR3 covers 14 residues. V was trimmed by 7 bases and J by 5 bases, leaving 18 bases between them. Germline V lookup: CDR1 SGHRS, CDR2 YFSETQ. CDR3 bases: TGCGCCAGCCGACTGGTAGGGGTCCTGGAGACCCAGTACTTC. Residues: CASRLVGVLETQYF.

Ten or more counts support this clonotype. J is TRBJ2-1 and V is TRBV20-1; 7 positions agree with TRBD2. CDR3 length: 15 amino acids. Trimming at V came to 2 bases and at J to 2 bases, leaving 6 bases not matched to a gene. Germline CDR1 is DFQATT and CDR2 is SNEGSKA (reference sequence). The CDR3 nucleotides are TGCAGTGCTAGAAATTTCCGGGAGGCCTACAATGAGCAGTTCTTC. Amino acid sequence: CSARNFREAYNEQFF.

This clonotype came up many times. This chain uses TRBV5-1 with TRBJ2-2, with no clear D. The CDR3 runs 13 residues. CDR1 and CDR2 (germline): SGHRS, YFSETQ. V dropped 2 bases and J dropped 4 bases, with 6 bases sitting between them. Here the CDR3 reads CASSFVVTGELFF. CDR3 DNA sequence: TGCGCCAGCAGCTTTGTGGTCACCGGGGAGCTGTTTTTT.

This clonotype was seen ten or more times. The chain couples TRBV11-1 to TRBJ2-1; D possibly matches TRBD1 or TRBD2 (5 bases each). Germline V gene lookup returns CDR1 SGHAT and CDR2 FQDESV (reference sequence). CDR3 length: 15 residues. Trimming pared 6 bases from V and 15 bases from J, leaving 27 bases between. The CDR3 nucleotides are TGTGCCAGCAGACGACCAGGGAGCCCACGGGGTTCCACGTTCTTC. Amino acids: CASRRPGSPRGSTFF.

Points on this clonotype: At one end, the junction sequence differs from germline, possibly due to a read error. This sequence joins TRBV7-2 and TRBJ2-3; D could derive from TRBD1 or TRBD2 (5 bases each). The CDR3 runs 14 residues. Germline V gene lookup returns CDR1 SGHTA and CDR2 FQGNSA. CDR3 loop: CVSRIGDRTDTQYF. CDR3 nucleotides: TGTGTCAGCAGGATAGGGGACCGCACAGATACGCAGTATTTT.